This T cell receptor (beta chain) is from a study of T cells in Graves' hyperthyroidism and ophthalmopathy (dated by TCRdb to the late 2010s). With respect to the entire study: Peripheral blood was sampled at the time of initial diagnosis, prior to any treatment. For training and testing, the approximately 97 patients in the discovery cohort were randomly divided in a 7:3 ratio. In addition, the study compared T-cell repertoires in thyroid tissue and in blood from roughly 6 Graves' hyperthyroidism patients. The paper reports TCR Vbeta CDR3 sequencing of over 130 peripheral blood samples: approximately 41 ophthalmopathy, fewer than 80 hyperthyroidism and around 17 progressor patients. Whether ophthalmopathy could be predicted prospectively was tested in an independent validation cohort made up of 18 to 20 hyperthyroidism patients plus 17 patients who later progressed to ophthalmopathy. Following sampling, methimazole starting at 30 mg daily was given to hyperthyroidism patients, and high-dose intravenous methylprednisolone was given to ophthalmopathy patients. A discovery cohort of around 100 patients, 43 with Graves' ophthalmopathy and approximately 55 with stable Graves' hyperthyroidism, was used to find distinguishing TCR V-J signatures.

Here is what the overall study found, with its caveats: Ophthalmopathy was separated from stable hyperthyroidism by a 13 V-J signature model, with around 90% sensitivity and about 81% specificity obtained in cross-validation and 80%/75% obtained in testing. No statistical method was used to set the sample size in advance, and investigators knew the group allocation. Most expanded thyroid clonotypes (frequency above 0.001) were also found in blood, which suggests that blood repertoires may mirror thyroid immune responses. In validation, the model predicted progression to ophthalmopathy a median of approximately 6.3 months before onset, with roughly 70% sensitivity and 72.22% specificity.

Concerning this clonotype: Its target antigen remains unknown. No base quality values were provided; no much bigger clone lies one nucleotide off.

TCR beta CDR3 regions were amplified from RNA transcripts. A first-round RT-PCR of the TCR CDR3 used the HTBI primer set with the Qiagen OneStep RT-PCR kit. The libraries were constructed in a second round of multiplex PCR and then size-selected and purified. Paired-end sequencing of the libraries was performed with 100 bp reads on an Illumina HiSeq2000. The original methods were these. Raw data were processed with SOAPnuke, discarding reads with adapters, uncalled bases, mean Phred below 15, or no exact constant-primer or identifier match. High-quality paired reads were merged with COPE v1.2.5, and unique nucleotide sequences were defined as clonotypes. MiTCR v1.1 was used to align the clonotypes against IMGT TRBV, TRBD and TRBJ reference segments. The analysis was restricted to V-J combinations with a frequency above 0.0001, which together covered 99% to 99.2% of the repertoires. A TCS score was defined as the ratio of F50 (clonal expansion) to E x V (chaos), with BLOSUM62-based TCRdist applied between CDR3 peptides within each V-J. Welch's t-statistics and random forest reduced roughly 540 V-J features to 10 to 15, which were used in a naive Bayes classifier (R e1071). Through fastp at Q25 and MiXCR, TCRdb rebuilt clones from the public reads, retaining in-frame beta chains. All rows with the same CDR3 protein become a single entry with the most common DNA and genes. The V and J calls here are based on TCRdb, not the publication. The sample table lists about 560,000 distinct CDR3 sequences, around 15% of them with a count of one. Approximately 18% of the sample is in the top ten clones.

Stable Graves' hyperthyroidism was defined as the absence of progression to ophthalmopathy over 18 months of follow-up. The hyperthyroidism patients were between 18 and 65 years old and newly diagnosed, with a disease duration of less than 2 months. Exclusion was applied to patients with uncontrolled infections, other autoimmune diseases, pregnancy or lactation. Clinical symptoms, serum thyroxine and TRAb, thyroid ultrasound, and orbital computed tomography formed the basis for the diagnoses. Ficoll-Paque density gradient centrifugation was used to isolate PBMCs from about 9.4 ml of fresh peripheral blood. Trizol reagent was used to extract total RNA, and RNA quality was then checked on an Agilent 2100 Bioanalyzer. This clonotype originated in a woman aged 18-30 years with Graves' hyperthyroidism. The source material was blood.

The sequenced DNA: TGCGCCAGCAGCTTGAACTTCGGCGGGGGGAGCACAGATACGCAGTATTTT. This translates into CASSLNFGGGSTDTQYF. The V and J genes are TRBV5-1 and TRBJ2-3; 8 bases in between match TRBD2. The CDR3 holds 17 amino acids from the cysteine to the phenylalanine. Only the CDR3 DNA is retained, 51 bases long and in frame from the first base. Germline trimming amounts to 1 base on V and 0 bases on J, with 7 as the count of junction bases outside the gene matches. CDR1 SGHRS and CDR2 YFSETQ were looked up in the germline V gene.